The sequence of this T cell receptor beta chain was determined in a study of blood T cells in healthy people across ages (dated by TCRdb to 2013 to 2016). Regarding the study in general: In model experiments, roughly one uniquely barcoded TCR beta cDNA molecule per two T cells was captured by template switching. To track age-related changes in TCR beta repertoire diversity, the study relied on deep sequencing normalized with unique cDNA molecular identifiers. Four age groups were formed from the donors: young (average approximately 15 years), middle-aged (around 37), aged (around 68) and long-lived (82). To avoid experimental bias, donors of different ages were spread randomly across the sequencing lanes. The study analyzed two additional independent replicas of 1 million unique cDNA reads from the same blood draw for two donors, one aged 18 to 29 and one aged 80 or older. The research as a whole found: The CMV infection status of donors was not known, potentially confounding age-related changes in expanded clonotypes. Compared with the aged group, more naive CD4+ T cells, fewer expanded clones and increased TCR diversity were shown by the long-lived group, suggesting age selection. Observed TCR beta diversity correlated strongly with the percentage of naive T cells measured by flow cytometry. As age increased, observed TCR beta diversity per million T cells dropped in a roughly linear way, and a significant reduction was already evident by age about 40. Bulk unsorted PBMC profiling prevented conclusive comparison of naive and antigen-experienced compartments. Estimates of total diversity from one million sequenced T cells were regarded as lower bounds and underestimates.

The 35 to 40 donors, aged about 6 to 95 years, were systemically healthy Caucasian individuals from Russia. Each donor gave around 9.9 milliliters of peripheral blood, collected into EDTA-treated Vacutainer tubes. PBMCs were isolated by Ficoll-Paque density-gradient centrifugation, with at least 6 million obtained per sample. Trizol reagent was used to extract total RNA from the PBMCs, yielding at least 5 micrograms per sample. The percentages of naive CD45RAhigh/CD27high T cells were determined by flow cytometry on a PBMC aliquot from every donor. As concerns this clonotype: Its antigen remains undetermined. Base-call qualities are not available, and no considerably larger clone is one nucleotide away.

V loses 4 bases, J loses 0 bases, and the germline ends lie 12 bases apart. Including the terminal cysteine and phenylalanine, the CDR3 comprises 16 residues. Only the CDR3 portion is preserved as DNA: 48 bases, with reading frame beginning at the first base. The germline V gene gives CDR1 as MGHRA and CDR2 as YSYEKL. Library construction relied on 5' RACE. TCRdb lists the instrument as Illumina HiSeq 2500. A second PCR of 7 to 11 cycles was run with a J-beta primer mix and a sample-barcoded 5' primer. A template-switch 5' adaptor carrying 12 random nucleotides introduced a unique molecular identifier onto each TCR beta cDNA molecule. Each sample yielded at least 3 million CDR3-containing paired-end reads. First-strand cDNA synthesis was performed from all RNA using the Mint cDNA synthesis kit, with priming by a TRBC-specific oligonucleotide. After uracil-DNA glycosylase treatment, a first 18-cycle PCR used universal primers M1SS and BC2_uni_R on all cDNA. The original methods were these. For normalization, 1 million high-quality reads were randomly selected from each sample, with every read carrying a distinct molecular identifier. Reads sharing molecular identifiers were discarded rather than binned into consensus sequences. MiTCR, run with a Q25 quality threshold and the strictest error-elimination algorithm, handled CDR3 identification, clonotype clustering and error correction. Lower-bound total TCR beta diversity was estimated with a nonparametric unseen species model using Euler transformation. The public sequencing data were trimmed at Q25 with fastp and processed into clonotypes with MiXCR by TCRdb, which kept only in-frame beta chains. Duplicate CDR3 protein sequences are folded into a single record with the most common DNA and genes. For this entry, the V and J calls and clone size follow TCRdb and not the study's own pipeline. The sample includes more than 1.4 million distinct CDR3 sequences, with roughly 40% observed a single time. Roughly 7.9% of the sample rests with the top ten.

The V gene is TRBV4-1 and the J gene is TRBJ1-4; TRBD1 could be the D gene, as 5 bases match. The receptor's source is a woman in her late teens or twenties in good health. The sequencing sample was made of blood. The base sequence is TGCGCCAGCAGCCTCGGGGGGAGAGCAACTAATGAAAAACTGTTTTTT. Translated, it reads CASSLGGRATNEKLFF.